The 12 T cell receptor beta chains in this list originate from one sample, sequenced in a study of T cells in Graves' hyperthyroidism and ophthalmopathy. Authors of the study amplified TCR beta CDR3 regions from RNA transcripts. The primer set for the first-round RT-PCR of the TCR CDR3 was HTBI. One entry per CDR3 protein results from TCRdb running MiXCR on the multiplex PCR reads. The data hold 300,000 to 450,000 distinct CDR3 sequences, with approximately 18% observed a single time. Sequencing was performed on blood. The origin of the receptors is a young woman with Graves' hyperthyroidism that later progressed to Graves' ophthalmopathy.

In this sample, this clonotype turned up many times. The genes are TRBV2 and TRBJ1-1; D not certain. Trimming removed 5 bases at V and 1 base at J, with 5 bases between. Germline values: CDR1 SNHLY, CDR2 FYNNEI. CDR3 length: 12 amino acids. CDR3 nucleotides: TGTGCCAGCAGTCCCGGGAACACTGAAGCTTTCTTT. Translating it yields CASSPGNTEAFF. The variable domain in full, completed from reference TRBV2 and TRBJ1-1, reads EPEVTQTPSHQVTQMGQEVILRCVPISNHLYFYWYRQILGQKVEFLVSFYNNEISEKSEIFDDQFSVERPDGSNFTLKIRSTKLEDSAMYFCASSPGNTEAFFGQGTRLTVV.

This clonotype was recorded many times. The V call is TRBV11-3, the J call TRBJ2-5; 9 nucleotides align to TRBD1. Germline CDR1 reads SGHNT; CDR2 reads YENEEA. V trimming: 4 bases; J trimming: 4 bases; junction bases outside the gene matches: 1. The CDR3 has 13 residues. The CDR3 DNA reads TGTGCCAGCAGCTCGGACAGGGGAGAGACCCAGTACTTC. Translating gives CASSSDRGETQYF.

This clonotype was counted at least ten times. This rearrangement joins TRBV5-5 to TRBJ2-7; 11 nucleotides agree with TRBD2. The CDR3 has 16 residues. The junction had 7 bases not matched to a gene; V was cut back by 4 bases and J by 1 base. Germline loops: CDR1 SGHKS, CDR2 YYEKEE (reference sequence). Here the CDR3 reads CASSPLAGGPSYEQYF. In DNA form, the CDR3 reads TGTGCCAGCAGCCCGTTAGCGGGGGGGCCTTCCTACGAGCAGTACTTC.

J is TRBJ2-5 and V is TRBV30; 10 bases map to TRBD2. Germline trimming cut 2 bases from V and 9 bases from J; bases unmatched to any gene: 9. The CDR3 spans 14 residues. The germline V gene encodes CDR1 GTSNPN and CDR2 SVGIG (reference sequence). The CDR3 spells CAWSSLAGAGAQYF. CDR3 nucleotide sequence: TGTGCCTGGAGTTCCCTAGCGGGGGCCGGGGCCCAGTACTTC.

This clonotype has at least ten counts. V and J are TRBV28 and TRBJ2-1, with D uncertain. The CDR3 extends over 15 amino acids. V was trimmed by 4 bases and J by 1 base, leaving 11 bases between them. In germline, CDR1 is MDHEN, CDR2 SYDVKM. For the CDR3, the DNA is TGTGCCAGCAGTTCCCCCTTTGAATCCTACAATGAGCAGTTCTTC. It yields the protein CASSSPFESYNEQFF.

This clonotype was observed at least ten times. V and J are TRBV2 and TRBJ2-5, with TRBD1 as a possible D gene (5 bases). V shed 3 bases and J shed 2 bases, with 7 bases lying between them. The CDR3 runs 13 residues. In germline, CDR1 is SNHLY, CDR2 FYNNEI. The CDR3 DNA is TGTGCCAGCAGTGATTCAGGGCAAGAGACCCAGTACTTC. Translated, it gives CASSDSGQETQYF.

J is TRBJ2-2 and V is TRBV24-1; D gene ambiguous. This CDR3 has 14 amino acids. In germline, CDR1 is KGHDR, CDR2 SFDVKD. Trimming took 5 bases from V and 5 from J, leaving 11 bases between them. CDR3 sequence reads: CATSGYFGTGELFF. CDR3 DNA: TGTGCCACCAGTGGTTATTTCGGTACCGGGGAGCTGTTTTTT.

This clonotype was detected only a few times. The chain joins TRBV11-2 to TRBJ2-1; possible D gene TRBD2, 7 bases. From germline, CDR1 is SGHAT and CDR2 FQNNGV. The CDR3 contains 16 residues. V lost 2 bases and J lost 10, with 21 bases in between. The CDR3 DNA reads TGTGCCAGCAGCTTATGGGGGCAGGGAGGGCTCAGGGAGCAGTTCTTC. Its protein product is CASSLWGQGGLREQFF.

At least ten counts were recorded for this clonotype. V and J are TRBV2 and TRBJ2-5, with 10 bases that match TRBD1. The CDR3 has 14 residues. V lost 5 bases, J lost 4 bases, and 4 bases stayed unmatched. Germline CDR1 SNHLY, CDR2 FYNNEI. CDR3 DNA sequence: TGTGCCAGCAGTATGACAGGGGGCTCAGAGACCCAGTACTTC. This encodes CASSMTGGSETQYF.

This clonotype was counted only a few times. The chain is built from TRBV28 and TRBJ2-5, with D tentatively TRBD1 (6 bases). This CDR3 region has 14 residues. CDR1 is MDHEN and CDR2 is SYDVKM in the germline V gene. Trimming removed 3 bases at V and 5 bases at J, with 13 bases between. The CDR3 loop is CASSFPDSMETQYF. The CDR3 DNA is TGTGCCAGCAGTTTCCCGGACAGTATGGAGACCCAGTACTTC. Filled out from reference TRBV28 and TRBJ2-5, the complete variable domain reads DVKVTQSSRYLVKRTGEKVFLECVQDMDHENMFWYRQDPGLGLRLIYFSYDVKMKEKGDIPEGYSVSREKKERFSLILESASTNQTSMYLCASSFPDSMETQYFGPGTRLLVL.

The V and J genes are TRBV11-2 and TRBJ2-7; 8 nucleotides line up with TRBD2. Germline CDR1 SGHAT, CDR2 FQNNGV. The CDR3 loop spans 15 amino acids. The ends lost 5 bases at V and 5 bases at J; junction bases unmatched: 11. DNA for the CDR3: TGTGCCAGCAGCCCTCAGGGGACTAGGGGGAACGAGCAGTACTTC. Amino acid sequence: CASSPQGTRGNEQYF.

This clonotype was seen repeatedly, ten times or more. The J gene is TRBJ2-7, the V gene TRBV20-1, with 7 bases fitting TRBD1. This CDR3 contains 16 residues. Germline assignment: CDR1 DFQATT and CDR2 SNEGSKA (reference sequence). Trimming took 1 base from V and 0 from J; bases not matched to a gene: 9. The CDR3 DNA reads as TGCAGTGCTAGAGCAAATACCGGGACAGTCTCCTACGAGCAGTACTTC. Its translation is CSARANTGTVSYEQYF.